This TCR beta chain was sequenced in a study of cytomegalovirus exposure and HLA in healthy donors. PCR amplification relied on 60 Vbeta primers (plus 13 Jbeta primers). TCRdb's table, derived via immunoSEQ multiplex PCR, lists solely in-frame clones and lacks some. The profile shows 110,000 to 150,000 clones, 73% of them singletons. CDR1 SEHNR and CDR2 FQNEAQ come from the germline V gene (reference sequence). The CDR3 is 14 residues long. With 4 bases removed from V and 4 bases from J, the gap between germline ends came to 13 bases. Sample: PBMCs. The receptor comes from a woman aged 40 to 49 in good health and CMV-seronegative. This rearrangement joins TRBV7-9 to TRBJ1-2; maybe TRBD1 (5 bases). The CDR3 nucleotides read TGTGCCAGCAGCTCCACAGGACGGCCCTATGGCTACACCTTC. Amino acids: CASSSTGRPYGYTF.